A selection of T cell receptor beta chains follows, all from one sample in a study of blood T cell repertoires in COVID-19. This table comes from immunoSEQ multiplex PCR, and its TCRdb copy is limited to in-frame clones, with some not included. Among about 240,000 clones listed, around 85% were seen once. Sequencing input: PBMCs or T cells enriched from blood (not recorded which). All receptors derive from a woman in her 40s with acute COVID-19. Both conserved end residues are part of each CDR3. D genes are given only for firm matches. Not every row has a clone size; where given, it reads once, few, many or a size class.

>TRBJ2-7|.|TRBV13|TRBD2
CASSSRASGIEYEQYF
TGTGCCAGCAGCTCCCGGGCTAGCGGGATAGAGTACGAGCAGTACTTC
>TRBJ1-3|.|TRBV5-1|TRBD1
CASRGTGGAGNTIYF
TGCGCCAGCAGGGGGACAGGGGGTGCTGGAAACACCATATATTTT
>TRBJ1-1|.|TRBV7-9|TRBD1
CASSSRDRGRGTEAFF
TGTGCCAGCAGCTCCCGGGACAGGGGTCGCGGCACTGAAGCTTTCTTT
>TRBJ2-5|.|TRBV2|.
CASTLSFAVETQYF
TGTGCCAGCACTCTTAGTTTTGCGGTGGAGACCCAGTACTTC
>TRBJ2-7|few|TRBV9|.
CATSKGSSSEQYF
TGTGCCACCTCAAAAGGATCTTCTAGCGAGCAGTACTTC
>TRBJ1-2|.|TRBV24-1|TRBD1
CATSDPVKGAGYTF
TGTGCCACCAGTGACCCTGTGAAGGGGGCTGGCTACACCTTC
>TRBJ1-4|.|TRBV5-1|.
CASSLNVNNEKLFF
TGCGCCAGCAGTTTAAATGTAAATAATGAAAAACTGTTTTTT
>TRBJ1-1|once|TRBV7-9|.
CASRDTDWSEAFF
TGTGCCAGCCGCGACACGGATTGGTCTGAAGCTTTCTTT
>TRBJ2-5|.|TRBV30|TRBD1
CAWRDRVETQYF
TGTGCCTGGAGGGACAGGGTTGAGACCCAGTACTTC
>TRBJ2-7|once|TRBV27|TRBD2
CASSLRGGEQYF
TGTGCCAGCAGTTTGAGGGGAGGGGAGCAGTACTTC
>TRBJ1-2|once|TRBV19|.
CASRQGIGVLGYTF
TGTGCCAGTAGGCAGGGGATTGGGGTGCTCGGCTACACCTTC
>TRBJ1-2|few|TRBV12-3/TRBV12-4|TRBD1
CASSSQGFYGYTF
TGTGCCAGCAGTTCACAGGGGTTCTATGGCTACACCTTC
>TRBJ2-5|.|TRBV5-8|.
CASSLGAGGGETQYF
TGTGCCAGCAGCTTGGGGGCCGGGGGAGGAGAGACCCAGTACTTC
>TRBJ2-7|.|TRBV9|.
CASSGTGYNSYEQYF
TGTGCCAGCAGCGGAACAGGATACAACTCCTACGAGCAGTACTTC
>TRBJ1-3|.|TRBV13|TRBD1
CASSYRGVSGNTIYF
TGTGCCAGCAGCTACAGGGGAGTCTCTGGAAACACCATATATTTT
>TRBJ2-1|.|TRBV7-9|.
CASSSLVRNEQFF
TGTGCCAGCAGCTCCCTAGTAAGGAATGAGCAGTTCTTC
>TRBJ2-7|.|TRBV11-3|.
CASSLDSAYEQYF
TGTGCCAGCAGCTTAGACTCGGCCTACGAGCAGTACTTC
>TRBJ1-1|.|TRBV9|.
CASSVEPQGTTEAFF
TGTGCCAGCAGCGTAGAGCCCCAGGGGACCACTGAAGCTTTCTTT
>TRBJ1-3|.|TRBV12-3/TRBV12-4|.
CASSSGVGNTIYF
TGTGCCAGCTCGTCGGGAGTCGGAAACACCATATATTTT
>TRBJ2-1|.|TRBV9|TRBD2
CASSVASGRTHEQFF
TGTGCCAGCAGCGTCGCTAGCGGGAGGACCCATGAGCAGTTCTTC
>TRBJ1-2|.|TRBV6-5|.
CASRIQGLYYGYTF
TGTGCCAGCAGGATACAGGGCTTGTACTATGGCTACACCTTC
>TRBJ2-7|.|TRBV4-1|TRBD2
CASSQGGLAGGDEQYF
TGCGCCAGCAGCCAAGGGGGGCTAGCGGGAGGGGACGAGCAGTACTTC
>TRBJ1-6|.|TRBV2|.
CASVGGNSPLHF
TGTGCCAGCGTCGGGGGAAATTCACCCCTCCACTTT
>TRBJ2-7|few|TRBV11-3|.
CASGSSYEQYF
TGTGCCAGCGGGAGTAGCTACGAGCAGTACTTC
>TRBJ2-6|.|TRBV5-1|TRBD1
CASSRGQGSSGANVLTF
TGCGCCAGCAGCCGGGGACAGGGTAGCTCTGGGGCCAACGTCCTGACTTTC
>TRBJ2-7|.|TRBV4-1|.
CASSQDPGTYYEQYF
TGCGCCAGCAGCCAAGATCCGGGAACCTACTACGAGCAGTACTTC
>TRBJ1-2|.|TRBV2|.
CASSESPTVYGYTF
TGTGCCAGCAGTGAAAGTCCAACAGTCTATGGCTACACCTTC
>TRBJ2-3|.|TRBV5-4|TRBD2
CASSQRTSGRADTQYF
TGTGCCAGCAGCCAAAGGACTAGCGGGAGGGCCGATACGCAGTATTTT
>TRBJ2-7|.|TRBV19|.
CASAETQGKAYEQYF
TGTGCCAGTGCTGAGACCCAGGGTAAGGCCTACGAGCAGTACTTC
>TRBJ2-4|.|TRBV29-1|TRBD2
CSVVPVGGRAGGIQYF
TGCAGCGTTGTCCCCGTCGGCGGGAGGGCCGGTGGCATTCAGTACTTC
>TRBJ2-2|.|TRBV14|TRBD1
CASSRTGTGFSGELFF
TGTGCCAGCAGCCGGACGGGGACAGGGTTTTCCGGGGAGCTGTTTTTT
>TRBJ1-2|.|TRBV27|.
CASSLSGGVGYGYTF
TGTGCCAGCAGTTTATCAGGGGGAGTCGGCTATGGCTACACCTTC
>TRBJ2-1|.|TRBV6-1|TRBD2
CASRSLAGGSEQFF
TGTGCCAGCAGGTCACTAGCGGGAGGAAGTGAGCAGTTCTTC
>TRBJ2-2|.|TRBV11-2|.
CASSSFRGNTGELFF
TGTGCCAGCAGCTCCTTCCGGGGGAACACCGGGGAGCTGTTTTTT
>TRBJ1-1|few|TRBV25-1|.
CASSESRVGNTEAFF
TGTGCCAGCAGTGAATCTCGGGTGGGGAACACTGAAGCTTTCTTT
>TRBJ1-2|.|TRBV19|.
CASSSGTDPFGYTF
TGTGCCAGTAGTTCCGGGACTGACCCCTTCGGCTACACCTTC